The entry below describes one T cell receptor beta chain. This sample stems from a study of blood T cell repertoires in COVID-19. Study as a whole: Sample material is recorded as cDNA or gDNA derived from T cells, B-cell-depleted T cells, or PBMCs.

Symptom resolution, clearance, or two negative PCRs marked donors in Cohort 3 as recovered. Trimming took 4 bases from V and 4 from J, leaving 28 bases between them. Germline CDR1 reads LNHDA; CDR2 reads SQIVND (reference sequence). The CDR3 spans 19 residues. The authors' processing: Researchers report that nucleated cell counts were estimated from reference gene primer amplification. The assay was immunoSEQ multiplex PCR, and TCRdb's table has in-frame clones only and misses some. That table gives V, J and clone size, and the DNA gave D and trimming. The data show around 250,000 clones, around 87% seen once.

The sample taken for sequencing was PBMCs or T cells enriched from blood (not recorded which). The receptor comes from a woman between 50 and 59 years old who had recovered from COVID-19. This rearrangement joins TRBV19 to TRBJ1-2, with a possible D match to TRBD1 (5 bases). The CDR3 here is CASSRGLPNGGSSSYGYTF. In DNA form, the CDR3 reads TGTGCCAGTAGTAGGGGACTCCCTAACGGGGGTTCGTCCTCCTATGGCTACACCTTC.